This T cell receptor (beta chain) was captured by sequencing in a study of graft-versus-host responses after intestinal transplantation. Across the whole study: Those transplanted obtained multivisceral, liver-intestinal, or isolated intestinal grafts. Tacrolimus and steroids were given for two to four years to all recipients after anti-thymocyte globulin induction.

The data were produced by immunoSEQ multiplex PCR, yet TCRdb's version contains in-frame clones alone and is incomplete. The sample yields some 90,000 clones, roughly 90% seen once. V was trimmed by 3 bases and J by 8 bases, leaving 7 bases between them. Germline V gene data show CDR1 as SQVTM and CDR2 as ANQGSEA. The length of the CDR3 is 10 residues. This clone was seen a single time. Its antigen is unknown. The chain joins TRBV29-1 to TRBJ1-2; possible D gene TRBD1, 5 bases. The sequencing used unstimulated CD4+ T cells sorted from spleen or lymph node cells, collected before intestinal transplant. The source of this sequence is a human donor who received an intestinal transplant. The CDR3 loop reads CSVEGGGYTF. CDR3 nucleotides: TGCAGCGTTGAGGGGGGGGGCTACACCTTC.